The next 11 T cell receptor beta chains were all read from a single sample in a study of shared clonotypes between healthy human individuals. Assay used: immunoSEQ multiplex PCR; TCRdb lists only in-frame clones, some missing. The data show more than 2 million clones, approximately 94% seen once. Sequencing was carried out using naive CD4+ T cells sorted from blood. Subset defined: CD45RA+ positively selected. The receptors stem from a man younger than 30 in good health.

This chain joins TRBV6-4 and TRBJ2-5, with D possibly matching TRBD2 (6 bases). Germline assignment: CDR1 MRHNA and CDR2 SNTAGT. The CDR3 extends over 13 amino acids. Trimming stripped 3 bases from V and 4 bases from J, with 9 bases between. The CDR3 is CASSEQGGETQYF. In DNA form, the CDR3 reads TGTGCCAGCAGTGAGCAGGGAGGAGAGACCCAGTACTTC.

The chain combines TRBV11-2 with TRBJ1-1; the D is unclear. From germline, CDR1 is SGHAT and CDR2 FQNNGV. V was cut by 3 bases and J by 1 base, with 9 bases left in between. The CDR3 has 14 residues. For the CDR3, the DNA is TGTGCCAGCAGCTTGTCACAGCAGAACACTGAAGCTTTCTTT. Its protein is CASSLSQQNTEAFF.

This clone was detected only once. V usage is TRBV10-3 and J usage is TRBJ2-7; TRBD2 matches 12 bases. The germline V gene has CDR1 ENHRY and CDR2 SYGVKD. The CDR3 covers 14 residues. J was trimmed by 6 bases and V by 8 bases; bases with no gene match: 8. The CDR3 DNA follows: TGTGCCATCTCAACGTCTAGCGGGGGGGCCGAGCAGTACTTC. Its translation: CAISTSSGGAEQYF.

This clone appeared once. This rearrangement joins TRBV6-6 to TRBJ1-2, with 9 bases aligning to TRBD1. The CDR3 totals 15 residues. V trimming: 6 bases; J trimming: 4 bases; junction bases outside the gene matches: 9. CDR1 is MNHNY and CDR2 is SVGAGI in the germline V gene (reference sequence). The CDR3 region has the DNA TGTGCCAGCAGAAACCGGACAGGGGTTGGCTATGGCTACACCTTC. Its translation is CASRNRTGVGYGYTF.

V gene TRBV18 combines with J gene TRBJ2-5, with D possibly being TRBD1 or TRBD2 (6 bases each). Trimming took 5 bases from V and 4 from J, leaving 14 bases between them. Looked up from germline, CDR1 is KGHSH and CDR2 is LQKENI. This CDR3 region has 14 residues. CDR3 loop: CASSYTGTPETQYF. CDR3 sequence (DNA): TGTGCCAGCTCATATACAGGGACTCCAGAGACCCAGTACTTC.

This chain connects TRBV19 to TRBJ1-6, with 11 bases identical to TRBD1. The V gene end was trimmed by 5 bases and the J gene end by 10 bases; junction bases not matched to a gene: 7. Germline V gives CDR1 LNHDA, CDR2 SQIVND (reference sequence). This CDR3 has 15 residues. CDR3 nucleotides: TGTGCCAGTAGTGTGGACAGGGGGCATGGGTCACCCCTCCACTTT. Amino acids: CASSVDRGHGSPLHF.

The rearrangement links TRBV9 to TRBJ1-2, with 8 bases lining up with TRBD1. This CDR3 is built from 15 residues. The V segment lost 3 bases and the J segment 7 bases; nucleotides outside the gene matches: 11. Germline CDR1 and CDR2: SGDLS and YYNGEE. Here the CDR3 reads CASSERTGTYSGYTF. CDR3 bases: TGTGCCAGCAGCGAGAGGACAGGGACCTATTCTGGCTACACCTTC.

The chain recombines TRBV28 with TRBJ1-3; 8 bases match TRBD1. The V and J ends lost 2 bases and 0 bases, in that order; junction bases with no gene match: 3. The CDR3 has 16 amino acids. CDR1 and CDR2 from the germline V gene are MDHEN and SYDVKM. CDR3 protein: CASSLTTGGSGNTIYF. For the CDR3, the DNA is TGTGCCAGCAGTTTAACCACAGGGGGCTCTGGAAACACCATATATTTT.

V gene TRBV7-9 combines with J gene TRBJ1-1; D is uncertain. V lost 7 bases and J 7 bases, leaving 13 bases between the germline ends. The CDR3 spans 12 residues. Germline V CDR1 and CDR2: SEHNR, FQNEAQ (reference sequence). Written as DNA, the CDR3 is TGTGCCAGCACTCTAAGGGAAGGTGAAGCTTTCTTT. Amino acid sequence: CASTLREGEAFF.

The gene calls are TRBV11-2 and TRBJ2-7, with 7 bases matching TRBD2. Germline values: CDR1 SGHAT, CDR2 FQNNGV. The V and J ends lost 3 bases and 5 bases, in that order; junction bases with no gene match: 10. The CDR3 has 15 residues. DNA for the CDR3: TGTGCCAGCAGCTTCTCCGGCGGGGGTCGGAACGAGCAGTACTTC. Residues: CASSFSGGGRNEQYF.

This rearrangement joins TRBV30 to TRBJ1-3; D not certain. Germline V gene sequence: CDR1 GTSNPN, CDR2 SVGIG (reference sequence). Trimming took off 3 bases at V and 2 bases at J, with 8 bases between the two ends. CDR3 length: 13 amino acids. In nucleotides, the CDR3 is TGTGCCTGGAGAGGCGCAACTGGAAACACCATATATTTT. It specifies CAWRGATGNTIYF.